What follows describes a single TCR beta chain. Its antigen target is currently unknown. No qualities accompany the bases; no much larger clone lies one base away. The sample comes from a study of a mutant IDH1 vaccine in newly diagnosed glioma (dated by TCRdb to about 2021). Context from the whole study: Eight vaccinations were administered to patients in weeks 1, 3, 5, 7, 11, 15, 19 and 23, corresponding to visits V03 through V10. Longitudinal TCRB deep sequencing was done for some 26 treated patients, wherever samples were available for exploratory analyses. Of the 32 patients who were treated, around 60% were male and roughly 38% were female, and the mean age was approximately 40 years. Prior to enrollment, standard therapy consisting of radiotherapy alone, temozolomide alone, or radiochemotherapy with temozolomide had been administered to patients, with the combination being received by most patients. Peripheral blood was drawn at six visits: V03 (baseline), V05, V07, V10, V12 and V13. Vaccination started 4-6 weeks after radiotherapy alone, or was given together with temozolomide cycles in the groups whose treatment included chemotherapy. The study at large found these results: PBMC samples for TCRB deep sequencing were selected based on availability. Pseudoprogression seemed to be unrelated to changes in the top peripheral T cell clonotypes found by TCRB sequencing. It was noted by the authors that analyses of patient blood samples could not be reproduced owing to sample limitations. Immune responses induced by the vaccine were seen in around 93% of patients across multiple MHC alleles.

Library method: the immunoSEQ multiplex PCR assay. Following the manufacturer's protocol, the hsTCRB Kit was used to amplify rearranged TCR beta chain sequences. An Illumina MiSeq was used to sequence the TCRB libraries. As for the authors' bioinformatics: The kit vendor's proprietary platform handled demultiplexing, trimming and gene mapping. The source is immuneACCESS, and TCRdb retained only in-frame sequences with V and J called. Part of the clones is not carried over; for the studies checked, unresolved V genes explain less than half of this, and the remainder is unexplained. The DNA was the basis for D and trimming; V, J and clone size are from that table. This sample lists roughly 30,000 clones; 82% were detected once. Roughly a sixth of the sample lies in the top ten. The time point label, read with the paper, signifies: week 23, last vaccination. A 20-mer mutant IDH1 peptide at 300 micrograms in Montanide made up each vaccine dose, which was injected subcutaneously together with topical imiquimod. The donors had newly diagnosed IDH1-mutant astrocytomas of WHO grade 3 or 4 that showed loss of nuclear ATRX. The samples were drawn from NOA16, a multicentre, single-arm, open-label phase I trial in Germany that tested a mutant IDH1 peptide vaccine in humans for the first time. Genomic DNA for TCRB sequencing was isolated from EDTA blood with the DNeasy Blood and Tissue Kit.

The specimen comprised PBMCs, sampled from a glioma patient whose treatment included an IDH1 peptide vaccine. This clonotype was sampled from a woman younger than 45 with glioma.

The CDR3 region: CASSLLGYNEQFF. At the DNA level, the sequence is TGTGCCAGCAGCCTCCTCGGGTACAATGAGCAGTTCTTC. In this chain, TRBV7-8 is recombined with TRBJ2-1, with the D segment identity uncertain. Per the germline V gene, SGHVS is the CDR1 and FQNEAQ is the CDR2. V was cut back by 5 bases and J by 4 bases, leaving a gap of 9 bases between them. CDR3 length: 13 amino acids, cysteine to phenylalanine. Just CDR3 DNA is preserved here, 39 bases in frame from base 1.